The 11 T cell receptor beta chains reported below all come from one sample, sequenced in a study of T cell clonality in common variable immunodeficiency (dated by TCRdb to the mid-2010s). The library was built by means of the immunoSEQ multiplex PCR assay. Imported from immuneACCESS, the table was reduced by TCRdb to in-frame sequences with V and J called. These copies leave out some clones; in studies compared against another copy, an unresolved V gene accounts for under half, and the cause of the remainder is not known. There are tens of thousands of clones in this sample, and none of them is a singleton. The ten largest account for 2% to 2.5% of the sample. The sequenced sample consisted of peripheral blood mononuclear cells. The receptors here all came from a person aged 18 to 75 in good health.

This clone was counted only a few times. The CDR3 end is not reached by the read, which stops 3 residues before it; the germline J gene fills it in. This chain uses TRBV18 with TRBJ1-6, with 7 bases identical to TRBD1. V dropped 5 bases and J dropped 7; count of bases not matched to a gene: 8. Germline CDR1 reads KGHSH; CDR2 reads LQKENI. The CDR3 totals 15 residues. The CDR3 bases that were read are TGTGCCAGCTCATCTTACGGGACAGCGAATTCACCC. As protein: CASSSYGTANSP. The whole CDR3 is CASSSYGTANSPLHF.

This clone has at least ten counts. The CDR3 goes on 3 residues after the read ends, and that part is filled in from the germline J gene. The V gene is TRBV20-1, the J gene TRBJ2-7; TRBD1 agrees at 7 bases. This CDR3 has 13 amino acids. Trimming at V came to 6 bases and at J to 2 bases, leaving 7 bases not matched to a gene. In germline, CDR1 is DFQATT, CDR2 SNEGSKA (reference sequence). The sequenced CDR3 bases are TGCAGTGCCGATTTGACAGGGACCTACGAG. It codes for CSADLTGTYE. The entire CDR3 sequence reads CSADLTGTYEQYF.

This clone was seen a few times. The sequence runs out 3 residues before the end of the CDR3; the remainder is reconstructed from the germline J gene. The V call is TRBV19, the J call TRBJ2-7, with 10 bases fitting TRBD1. The CDR3 extends over 14 amino acids. The V and J ends lost 5 bases and 3 bases, in that order; junction bases with no gene match: 4. The germline V gene encodes CDR1 LNHDA and CDR2 SQIVND (reference sequence). CDR3 protein: CASSHRDRGYEQYF. Incomplete CDR3 DNA: TGTGCCAGTAGTCACCGGGACAGGGGCTACGAG.

This clone showed up many times. Coverage ceases 3 residues before the CDR3 finishes, and the germline J gene fills in the end. V gene TRBV29-1 combines with J gene TRBJ2-3; 8 positions agree with TRBD2. Germline values: CDR1 SQVTM, CDR2 ANQGSEA. The length of the CDR3 is 14 residues. J was trimmed by 0 bases and V by 8 bases; bases with no gene match: 7. The part of the CDR3 DNA that was read is TGCAGCTCGGGGGGGGCTTCTAGCACAGATACG. Its protein is CSSGGASSTDT. Given in full, the CDR3 is CSSGGASSTDTQYF.

This clone appeared many times. The read ends 3 residues shy of where the CDR3 ends; the end is completed using the germline J gene. V gene TRBV11-2 combines with J gene TRBJ2-1; D might be TRBD1 (5 bases). CDR1 SGHAT and CDR2 FQNNGV come from the germline V gene. There are 14 residues in the CDR3. Trimming removed 4 bases from V and 3 bases from J, with 10 bases in between. The CDR3 DNA, read in part, is TGTGCCAGCAGCTCGACGGACAACTACAATGAG. Translated: CASSSTDNYNE. The whole CDR3 reads CASSSTDNYNEQFF.

This clone was detected ten times or more. From the germline J gene comes the end of the CDR3, since the read stops 3 residues before it. The V call is TRBV13, the J call TRBJ2-1; 8 bases align to TRBD2. CDR1 and CDR2 from the germline V gene are PRHDT and FYEKMQ (reference sequence). J was trimmed by 8 bases and V by 5 bases; bases with no gene match: 14. This CDR3 comprises 16 residues. Partial CDR3 DNA: TGTGCCAGCAGCGCCGGGCCTAGCGGGCTCTTGGATGAG. Amino acids: CASSAGPSGLLDE. The whole CDR3 protein reads CASSAGPSGLLDEQFF.

This clone appeared many times. The CDR3 end is not reached by the read, which stops 3 residues before it; the germline J gene fills it in. The chain employs TRBV6-4 and TRBJ2-3; 7 nucleotides align to TRBD2. V trimming: 3 bases; J trimming: 6 bases; junction bases outside the gene matches: 9. Germline V gene lookup returns CDR1 MRHNA and CDR2 SNTAGT. The CDR3 contains 15 residues. This CDR3 reads CASSDSGPGGDTQYF. The DNA read from the CDR3 is TGTGCCAGCAGTGATAGCGGCCCCGGGGGGGATACG.

This clone was detected many times. The read stops 3 residues short of the end of the CDR3; the missing end is completed from the germline J gene. The gene calls are TRBV19 and TRBJ2-1; 10 nucleotides align to TRBD1. This CDR3 is 17 amino acids long. V dropped 5 bases and J dropped 0; count of bases not matched to a gene: 7. Per germline, CDR1 LNHDA and CDR2 SQIVND (reference sequence). The CDR3 sequence is CASSGTGAPLSYNEQFF. Incomplete CDR3 DNA: TGTGCCAGTAGTGGGACAGGGGCCCCCCTCTCCTACAATGAG.

This clone showed up many times. The part of the CDR3 DNA that was read is TGTGCCTGCCGGGACAACAATCAGCCC. It codes for CACRDNNQP. The entire CDR3 protein is CACRDNNQPQHF. The gene calls are TRBV30 and TRBJ1-5; tentatively, D is TRBD1 (6 bases). The CDR3 end is not reached by the read, which stops 3 residues before it; the germline J gene fills it in. CDR1 is GTSNPN, CDR2 SVGIG, per germline (reference sequence). The germline V and J ends were trimmed by 6 bases and 3 bases, with 9 bases remaining between them. The CDR3 sequence is 12 residues long.

This clone occurred many times. The read terminates 3 residues before the CDR3 end, so the remaining end is supplied by the germline J gene. The chain links TRBV19 to TRBJ1-2, with TRBD1 matching 9 bases. Germline values: CDR1 LNHDA, CDR2 SQIVND (reference sequence). With V trimmed by 5 bases and J by 2 bases, 3 bases remained unmatched. The CDR3 is 14 amino acids. The CDR3 bases that were read are TGTGCCAGTAGTTCGGACAGGGGAAACTATGGC. Amino acids: CASSSDRGNYG. The whole CDR3 protein is CASSSDRGNYGYTF.

This clone was seen ten or more times. The sequenced fragment ends 3 residues before the CDR3 boundary, so the rest is inferred from the germline J gene. This chain links TRBV7-9 with TRBJ2-1; D is ambiguous. V gave up 7 bases and J gave up 1 base, with 14 bases separating them. The CDR3 is 15 residues long. Germline-derived CDR1 and CDR2 are SEHNR and FQNEAQ (reference sequence). CDR3 loop: CASTVLRSSYNEQFF. The sequenced CDR3 bases are TGTGCCAGCACTGTTTTGAGGTCATCCTACAATGAG.